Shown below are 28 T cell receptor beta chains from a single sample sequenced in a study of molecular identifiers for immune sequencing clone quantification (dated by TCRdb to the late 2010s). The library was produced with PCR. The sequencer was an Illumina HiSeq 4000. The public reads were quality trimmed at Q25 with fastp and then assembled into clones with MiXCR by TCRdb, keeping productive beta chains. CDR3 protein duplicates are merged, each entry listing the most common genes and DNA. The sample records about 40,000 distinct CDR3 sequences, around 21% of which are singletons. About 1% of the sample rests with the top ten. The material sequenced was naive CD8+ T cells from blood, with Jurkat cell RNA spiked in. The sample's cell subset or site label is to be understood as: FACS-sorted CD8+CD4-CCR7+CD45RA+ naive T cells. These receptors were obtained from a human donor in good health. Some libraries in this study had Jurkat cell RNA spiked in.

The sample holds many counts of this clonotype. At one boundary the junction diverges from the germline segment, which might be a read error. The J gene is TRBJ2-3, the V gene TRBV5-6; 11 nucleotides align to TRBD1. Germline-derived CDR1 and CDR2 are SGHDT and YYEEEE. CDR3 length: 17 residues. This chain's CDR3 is CASSTVPGTGGLDMQYF. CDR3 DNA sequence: TGTGCCAGCAGCACGGTACCAGGGACAGGGGGTTTAGATATGCAGTATTTT.

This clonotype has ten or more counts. The CDR3 here is CASRLLAGGTDTQYF. CDR3 sequence (DNA): TGTGCCAGCAGACTCCTAGCGGGCGGCACAGATACGCAGTATTTT. The gene calls are TRBV28 and TRBJ2-3; TRBD2 aligns across 8 bases. V shed 6 bases and J 1 base; nucleotides not matched to a gene: 6. This CDR3 is 15 amino acids long. The germline V gene encodes CDR1 MDHEN and CDR2 SYDVKM.

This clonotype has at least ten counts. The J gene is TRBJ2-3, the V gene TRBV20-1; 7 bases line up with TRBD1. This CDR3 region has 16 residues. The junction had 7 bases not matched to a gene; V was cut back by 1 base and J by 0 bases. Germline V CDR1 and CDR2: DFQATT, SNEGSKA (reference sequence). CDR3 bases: TGCAGTGCTAGAGTAGGGGGCGGACCGAGCACAGATACGCAGTATTTT. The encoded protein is CSARVGGGPSTDTQYF.

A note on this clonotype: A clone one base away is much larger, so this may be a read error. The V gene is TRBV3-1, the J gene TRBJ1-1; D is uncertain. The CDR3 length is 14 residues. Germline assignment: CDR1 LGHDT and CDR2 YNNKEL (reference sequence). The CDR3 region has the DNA TGTGCCAGCGGCCAAATGCCCCCGGGGACTGAAGCTTTCTTT. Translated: CASGQMPPGTEAFF. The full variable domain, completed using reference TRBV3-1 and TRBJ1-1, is DTAVSQTPKYLVTQMGNDKSIKCEQNLGHDTMYWYKQDSKKFLKIMFSYNNKELIINETVPNRFSPKSPDKAHLNLHINSLELGDSAVYFCASGQMPPGTEAFFGQGTRLTVV.

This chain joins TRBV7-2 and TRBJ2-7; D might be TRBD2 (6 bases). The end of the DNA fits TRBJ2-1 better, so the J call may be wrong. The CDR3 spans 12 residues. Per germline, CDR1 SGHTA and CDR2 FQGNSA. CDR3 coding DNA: TGTGCCAGCAGCTTCGGGGGACCCGAACAGTTCTTC. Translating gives CASSFGGPEQFF.

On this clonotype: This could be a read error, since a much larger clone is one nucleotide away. CDR3 in DNA: TGTGCCACCGGCAGAGGTTCAGGGGCCCAGCCCCAGCATTTT. Amino acids: CATGRGSGAQPQHF. The rearrangement links TRBV15 to TRBJ1-5, with D perhaps TRBD1 (6 bases). Germline V gene lookup returns CDR1 LNHNV and CDR2 YYDKDF (reference sequence). The CDR3 length is 14 residues. Together with reference TRBV15 and TRBJ1-5, the CDR3 gives the full variable domain: DAMVIQNPRYQVTQFGKPVTLSCSQTLNHNVMYWYQQKSSQAPKLLFHYYDKDFNNEADTPDNFQSRRPNTSFCFLDIRSPGLGDTAMYLCATGRGSGAQPQHFGDGTRLSIL.

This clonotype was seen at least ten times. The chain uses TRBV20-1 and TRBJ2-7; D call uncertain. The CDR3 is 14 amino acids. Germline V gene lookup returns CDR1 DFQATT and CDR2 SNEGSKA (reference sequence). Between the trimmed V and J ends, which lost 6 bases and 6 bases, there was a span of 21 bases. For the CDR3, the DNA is TGCAGTGCGGAAGGAACCAACCGGCCGGTCGAGCAGTACTTC. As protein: CSAEGTNRPVEQYF.

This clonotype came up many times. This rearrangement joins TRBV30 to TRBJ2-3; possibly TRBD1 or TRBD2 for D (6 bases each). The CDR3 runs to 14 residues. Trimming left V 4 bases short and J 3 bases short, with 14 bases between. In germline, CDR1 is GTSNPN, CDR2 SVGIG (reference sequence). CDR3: CAWTWGAVTDTQYF. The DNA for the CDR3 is TGTGCCTGGACCTGGGGGGCGGTGACAGATACGCAGTATTTT.

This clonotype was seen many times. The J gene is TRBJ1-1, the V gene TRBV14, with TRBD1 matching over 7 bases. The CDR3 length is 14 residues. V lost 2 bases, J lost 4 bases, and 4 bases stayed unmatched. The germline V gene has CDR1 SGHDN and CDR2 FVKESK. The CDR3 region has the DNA TGTGCCAGCAGCCAATCAGGGGGGGCCACTGAAGCTTTCTTT. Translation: CASSQSGGATEAFF.

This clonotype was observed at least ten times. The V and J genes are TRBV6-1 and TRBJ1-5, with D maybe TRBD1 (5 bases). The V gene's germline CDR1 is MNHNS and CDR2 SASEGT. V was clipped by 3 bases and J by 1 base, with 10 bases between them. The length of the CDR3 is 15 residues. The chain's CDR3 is CASSDLQASNQPQHF. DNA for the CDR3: TGTGCCAGCAGTGATTTACAGGCGAGCAATCAGCCCCAGCATTTT.

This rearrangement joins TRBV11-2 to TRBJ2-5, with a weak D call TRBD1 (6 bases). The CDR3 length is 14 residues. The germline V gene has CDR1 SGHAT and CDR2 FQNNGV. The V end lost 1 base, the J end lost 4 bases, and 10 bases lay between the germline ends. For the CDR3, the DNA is TGTGCCAGCAGCTTAGTAACAGGGTCAGAGACCCAGTACTTC. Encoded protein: CASSLVTGSETQYF.

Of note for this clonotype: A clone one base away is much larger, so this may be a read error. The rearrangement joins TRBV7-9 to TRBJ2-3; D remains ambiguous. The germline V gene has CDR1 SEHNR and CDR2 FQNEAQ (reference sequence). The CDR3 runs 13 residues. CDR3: CASSLLILDTRYF. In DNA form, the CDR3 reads TGTGCCAGCAGCCTGTTAATCCTAGATACGCGGTATTTT.

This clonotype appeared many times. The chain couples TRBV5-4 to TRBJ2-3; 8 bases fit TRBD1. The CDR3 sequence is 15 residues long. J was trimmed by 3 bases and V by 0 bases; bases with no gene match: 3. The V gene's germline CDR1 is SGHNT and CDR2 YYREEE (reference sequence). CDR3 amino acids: CASSLEDRETDTQYF. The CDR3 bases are TGTGCCAGCAGCTTGGAGGACAGGGAGACAGATACGCAGTATTTT.

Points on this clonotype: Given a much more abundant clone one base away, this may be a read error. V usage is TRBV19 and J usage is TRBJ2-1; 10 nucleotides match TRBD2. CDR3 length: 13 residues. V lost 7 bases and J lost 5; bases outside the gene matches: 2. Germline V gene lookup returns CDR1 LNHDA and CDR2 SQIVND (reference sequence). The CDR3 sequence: CASNSGRNNEQFF. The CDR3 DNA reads TGTGCCAGTAATAGCGGGAGGAACAATGAGCAGTTCTTC.

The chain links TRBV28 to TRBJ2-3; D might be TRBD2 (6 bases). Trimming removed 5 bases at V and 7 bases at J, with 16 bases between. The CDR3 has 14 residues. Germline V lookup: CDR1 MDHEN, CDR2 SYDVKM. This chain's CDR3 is CASSTGGPRYTQYF. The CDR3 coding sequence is TGTGCCAGCAGTACCGGAGGGCCTCGATATACGCAGTATTTT.

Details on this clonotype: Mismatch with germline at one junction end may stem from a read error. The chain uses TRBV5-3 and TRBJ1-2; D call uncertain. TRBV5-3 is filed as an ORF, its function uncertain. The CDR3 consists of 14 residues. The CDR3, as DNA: TGTGCCAGCAGCTTGCTTCCCGCTAACTATGGCTACACCTTC. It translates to CASSLLPANYGYTF.

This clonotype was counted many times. CDR3 protein: CASSSPGVEQPQHF. The CDR3 DNA follows: TGTGCCAGCAGCTCCCCGGGTGTTGAACAGCCCCAGCATTTT. The V gene is TRBV7-9, the J gene TRBJ1-5, with D hard to call. The CDR3 loop spans 14 amino acids. Trimming took 4 bases from V and 7 from J, leaving 14 bases between them. CDR1 SEHNR and CDR2 FQNEAQ come from the germline V gene (reference sequence).

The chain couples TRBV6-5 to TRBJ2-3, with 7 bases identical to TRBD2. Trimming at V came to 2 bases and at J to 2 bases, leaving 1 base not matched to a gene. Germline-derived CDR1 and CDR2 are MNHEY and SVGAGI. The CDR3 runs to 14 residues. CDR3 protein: CASSYAGATDTQYF. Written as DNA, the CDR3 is TGTGCCAGCAGTTACGCGGGAGCCACAGATACGCAGTATTTT.

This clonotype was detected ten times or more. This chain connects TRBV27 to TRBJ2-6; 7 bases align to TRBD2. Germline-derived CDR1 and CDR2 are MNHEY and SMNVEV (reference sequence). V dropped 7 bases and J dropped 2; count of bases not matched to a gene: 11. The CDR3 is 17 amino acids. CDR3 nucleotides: TGTGCCAGCAACAAAGGGGAGGGGTGGGCTGGGGCCAACGTCCTGACTTTC. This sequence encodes CASNKGEGWAGANVLTF.

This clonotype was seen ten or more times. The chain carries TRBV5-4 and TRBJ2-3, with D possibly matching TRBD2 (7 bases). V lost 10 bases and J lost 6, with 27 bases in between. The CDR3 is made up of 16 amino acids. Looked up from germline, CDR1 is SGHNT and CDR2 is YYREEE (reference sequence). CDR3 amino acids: CAPRRMGGQGTDTQYF. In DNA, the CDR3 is TGTGCCCCGAGAAGGATGGGGGGGCAGGGTACGGATACGCAGTATTTT.

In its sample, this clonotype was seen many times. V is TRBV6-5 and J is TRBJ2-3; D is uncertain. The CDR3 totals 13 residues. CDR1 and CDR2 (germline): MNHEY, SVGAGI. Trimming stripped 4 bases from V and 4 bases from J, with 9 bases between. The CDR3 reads CASSSPSPDTQYF. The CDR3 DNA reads TGTGCCAGCAGTTCCCCATCTCCAGATACGCAGTATTTT.

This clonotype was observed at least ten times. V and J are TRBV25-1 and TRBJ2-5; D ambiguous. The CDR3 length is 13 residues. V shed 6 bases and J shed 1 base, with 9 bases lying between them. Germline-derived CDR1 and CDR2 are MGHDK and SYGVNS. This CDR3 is CASRTTVQETQYF. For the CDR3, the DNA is TGTGCCAGCAGAACTACGGTCCAAGAGACCCAGTACTTC.

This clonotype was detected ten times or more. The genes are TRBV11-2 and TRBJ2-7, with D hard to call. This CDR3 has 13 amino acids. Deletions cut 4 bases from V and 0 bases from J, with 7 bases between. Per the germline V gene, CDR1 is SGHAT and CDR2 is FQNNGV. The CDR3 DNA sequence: TGTGCCAGCAGCTGGGCCTTCTCCTACGAGCAGTACTTC. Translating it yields CASSWAFSYEQYF.

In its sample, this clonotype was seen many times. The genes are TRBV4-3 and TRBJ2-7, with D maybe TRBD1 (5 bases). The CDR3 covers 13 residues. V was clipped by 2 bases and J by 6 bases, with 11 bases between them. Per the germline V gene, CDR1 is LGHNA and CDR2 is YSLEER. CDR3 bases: TGCGCCAGCAGCCAATCTGGGGCGGCCGAGCAGTACTTC. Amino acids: CASSQSGAAEQYF.

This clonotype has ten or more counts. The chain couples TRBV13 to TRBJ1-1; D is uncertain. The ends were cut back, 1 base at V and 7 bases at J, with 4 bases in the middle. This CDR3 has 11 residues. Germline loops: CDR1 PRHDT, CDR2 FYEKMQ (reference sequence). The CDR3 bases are TGTGCCAGCAGCTTAGTAGGTGAAGCTTTCTTT. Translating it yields CASSLVGEAFF.

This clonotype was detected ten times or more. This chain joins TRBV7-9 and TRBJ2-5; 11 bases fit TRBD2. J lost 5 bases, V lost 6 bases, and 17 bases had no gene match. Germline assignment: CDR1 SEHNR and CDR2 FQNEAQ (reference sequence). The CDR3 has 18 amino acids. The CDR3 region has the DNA TGTGCCAGCAGTCCCTGGCTAGCGGGGGGCCGAGGTCAGGAGACCCAGTACTTC. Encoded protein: CASSPWLAGGRGQETQYF.

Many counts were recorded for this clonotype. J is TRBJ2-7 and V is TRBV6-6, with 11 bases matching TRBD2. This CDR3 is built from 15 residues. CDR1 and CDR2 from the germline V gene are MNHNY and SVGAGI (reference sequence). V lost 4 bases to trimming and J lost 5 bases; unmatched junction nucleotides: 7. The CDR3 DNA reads TGTGCCAGCAGTTCCCTTATAGCGGGAGGGGACGAGCAGTACTTC. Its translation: CASSSLIAGGDEQYF.

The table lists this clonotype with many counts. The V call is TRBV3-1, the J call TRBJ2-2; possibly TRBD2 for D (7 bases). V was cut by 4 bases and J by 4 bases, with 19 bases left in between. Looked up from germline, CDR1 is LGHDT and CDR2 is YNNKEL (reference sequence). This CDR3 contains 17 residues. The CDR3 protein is CASSPPRGASPTGELFF. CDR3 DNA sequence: TGTGCCAGCAGCCCACCACGGGGGGCCTCACCCACCGGGGAGCTGTTTTTT.